This T cell receptor beta chain appears in the sequencing data of a study of response to subunit inactivated influenza vaccine. Trimming removed 3 bases from V and 1 base from J, with 27 bases in between. Germline values: CDR1 MNHNS, CDR2 SASEGT. The length of the CDR3 is 20 residues. TCRdb reanalysed the RT-PCR reads using MiXCR and keeps one entry per CDR3 protein. Among roughly 630,000 distinct CDR3 sequences, around 13% were seen once, and the ten largest hold about 7.6%. The specimen comprised PBMCs from blood, sampled 14 to 15 days before vaccination. The V call is TRBV6-1, the J call TRBJ1-2; unclear D gene. The TCR sequence derives from a man aged 45-60 years who received an inactivated influenza vaccine. CDR3 nucleotide sequence: TGTGCCAGCAGTGATGGATGGGAGACACACCTCTTGAAGCATAACTATGGCTACACCTTC. Its translation is CASSDGWETHLLKHNYGYTF.